This TCR beta chain was sequenced in a study of T-cell memory formation after mild COVID-19 (dated by TCRdb to about 2021). Some background on the complete study: TCR sequence clusters from the two donors were found to be largely donor specific. T-cell clones expanding and contracting after mild COVID-19 in a couple of donors were tracked by longitudinal TCRalpha and TCRbeta repertoire sequencing. Two young, previously healthy adult volunteers, one female and one male, were included in the cohort.

Overall study outcomes, separate from this receptor: Clones contracting from day 15 to 85 had balanced CD4/CD8 phenotypes, while a second wave expanding from day 15 to 37 was biased towards CD4+. Contracting CD4+ clones appeared mostly in the CM and EM memory subsets, whereas CD8+ clones were enriched in EMRA. The study covered only a couple of mild cases, and larger cohorts including severe cases with pre-infection samples were considered necessary. Some responding clones were found in pre-infection memory, which suggests that pre-existing cross-reactive memory T cells took part in the SARS-CoV-2 response. SARS-CoV-2 specificity was not confirmed for the second-wave clones peaking on day 37.

PBMCs were isolated by Ficoll-Paque density gradient centrifugation. The listed sequencing device is Illumina NovaSeq 6000. Using 5'RACE with constant-segment primers, TCRalpha and TCRbeta cDNA libraries were constructed, with sample barcodes and unique molecular identifiers added in the process. Trizol reagent was used to extract RNA from every sample. Library amplification was performed in two PCR steps, and a second sample barcode and Illumina TruSeq adapters were introduced in the second step. Libraries were sequenced on an Illumina NovaSeq with 2 x 150 bp paired-end reads. The study's own analysis went as follows. Demultiplexing of reads and collapsing into UMI-guided consensus sequences were performed with migec v1.2.7. With mixcr v2.1.11, UMI consensuses were aligned to TRA and TRB V and J templates and assembled into clonotypes. Expanded or contracted clonotypes were those called significant by both edgeR and NoisET, with noise models trained on biological replicates. For edgeR calls, the cutoffs were a false discovery rate-adjusted p below 0.01 and a log2 fold-change threshold of 1. As an exploratory analysis of dynamics, max-normalized trajectories of the 1000 most abundant clonotypes were examined with PCA combined with hierarchical clustering. Separately sequenced CD4+ and CD8+ repertoires were used to assign a CD4 or CD8 phenotype to each responding clone. TCRdb reanalyzed the raw reads on its own, using fastp at Q25 for trimming and MiXCR for clone calling, and kept in-frame beta chains. Rows with a matching CDR3 protein are joined into one entry that keeps the most common DNA and genes. The V and J calls reflect TCRdb's pipeline rather than the authors' work. This sample comprises roughly 610,000 distinct CDR3 sequences, approximately 15% of them detected only once. The ten largest clones add up to around 7.8% of the sample.

This clonotype was observed a handful of times. It lacks a known antigen. There are no base qualities to consult, and no much larger clone falls within one base. As encoded in the germline V gene, CDR1 is KGHDR while CDR2 is SFDVKD. From its cysteine to its phenylalanine, the CDR3 spans 14 amino acids. Only the CDR3 part of the read is kept: 42 bases, read in frame from the first base. V ends up 5 bases short and J 3 bases short, with an unmatched junction base count of 5. The sample was PBMCs or a T cell subset sorted from them (not recorded which). The sequence was obtained from an adult woman who had mild COVID-19 (a few samples of this study predate the infection). The sample titles of this study are shuffled in the database, so cell type and time point are left out; the donor was told from shared clones. This chain is built from TRBV24-1 and TRBJ2-5, and 7 junction bases match TRBD2. CDR3 protein: CATSGLAAEETQYF. At the DNA level, the sequence is TGTGCCACCAGTGGGCTAGCGGCGGAAGAGACCCAGTACTTC.